This T cell receptor beta chain was documented in a study of beta chain features in type 1 diabetes listed by TCRdb under 2018. About the full investigation: Mean age, gender distribution, total cell number and subset yield did not differ between patients and healthy donors. Across all samples, roughly 110,000,000 sorted cells were examined, and cell number per subset correlated strongly with RNA yield. Whereas all 30 or so donors provided naive and central memory subsets, regulatory and stem cell-like memory subsets were isolated from just 8 patients and roughly 8 healthy donors. The study compared TCRB repertoires of sorted circulating CD4+ T cell subsets between recently diagnosed type 1 diabetes patients and matched healthy donors.

A single peripheral blood draw of around 0.11 L on average was collected from each donor into heparinised tubes. A BD FACSAria II and a panel including CD45RO, CCR7, CD25, CD127, CD95 and CD27 were used to sort naive, central memory, regulatory and stem cell-like memory CD4+ T cells. A purity above 95% was achieved for all sorted populations. PBMCs were separated immediately by Lymphoprep density gradient centrifugation and were stained directly, without being cultured. Samples were stained and sorted in pairs, with one healthy donor and one patient per experiment, so that batch effects were minimized. The entire amount of isolated RNA was reverse transcribed using the High Capacity cDNA Reverse Transcription Kit, so the sequenced TCRB transcripts were expressed ones. Naive, central memory and regulatory T cell samples underwent deep immunoSEQ sequencing, averaging around 4 million total reads per sample. Sorted cells were lysed in RLT buffer, and RNA was extracted using DNase-treated RNeasy Micro or Mini kits according to cell number. To prevent cross-contamination, every cell subset was processed on its own, while patient and healthy donor samples were processed together. The immunoSEQ multiplex PCR was used to amplify TCRB sequences from cDNA, yielding 87-bp fragments that span the CDR3 region. The amplicons were sequenced using the Illumina HiSeq platform. Turning to the authors' computational methods: PCR bias was corrected computationally using synthetic template baselines, and reads within Hamming distance 2 were collapsed, with unmergeable singletons discarded. Reads were aligned against IMGT to assign V, D and J genes, CDR3 length and insertions or deletions at six rearrangement sites. Within each subset, clonotype counts were normalized to the number of sorted cells before true diversity and Gini coefficients were calculated with the tcR R package. The overlap coefficient, calculated on TCRB nucleotide sequences, was used to quantify repertoire sharing. TCRdb holds this immuneACCESS table with in-frame rearrangements only. Some clones are missing; in checked studies, unresolved V genes explain under half, and the rest has no known cause. V and J calls and clone size are those listed in that table; D and trimming were worked out from the DNA. Across this sample there are 130,000 or so clones, with 9.5% to 10% seen only once. The ten largest clonotypes hold around 0.65% of the sample.

V loses 2 bases at its end and J loses 9 bases; junction bases beyond the gene matches: 6. The CDR3 goes from the cysteine to the phenylalanine over 16 residues. The only DNA kept is the CDR3, 48 bases in frame from the first base. CDR1 and CDR2 are drawn from the germline V gene: KGHSH, LQKENI. Paper-wide results and their limitations: In all four CD4+ subsets, TCRB CDR3 length was moderately but significantly shorter in type 1 diabetes patients. Sequencing cDNA rather than genomic DNA could over-represent highly expressing activated cells, although activation and CD3 levels did not differ between groups. Shorter templates might have been favored by PCR, but patient and control samples were amplified and corrected together, so both groups would have been affected equally by any skew. Naive, central memory and regulatory TCRB repertoires appeared more similar among patients than among healthy donors. Fewer insertions and more nucleotide deletions at VDJ recombination sites were observed in patients with type 1 diabetes, implying thymic rearrangement abnormalities. HLA sub-analyses involved small numbers of individuals, so any influence of HLA type on TCRB rearrangement remained unresolved.

This clone was detected ten times or more. Its antigen specificity is not known. Base-call qualities are not available, and no considerably larger clone is one nucleotide away. The sequence links TRBV18 to TRBJ1-6; 11 junctional bases match TRBD1. The sequence came from a woman between 40 and 55 years old in good health. The sequencing sample was made of central memory CD4+ T cells from blood. The CDR3 has the sequence CASSPKDRGLFSPLHF. The base sequence is TGTGCCAGCTCACCAAAGGACAGGGGGCTATTTTCACCCCTCCACTTT.